This TCR beta chain was obtained from a study of shared clonotypes between healthy human individuals. Background on the study: For every donor, three CD4 naive, three CD4 memory, two CD8 naive and one CD8 memory plates were used.

Regarding the study as a whole: Although depth was large, rarefaction showed that sequencing of the sorted subsets was incomplete. Owing to a small donor count, the genetic and exposure-history diversity represented was limited.

CD45RO negativity and positive selection for CCR7 defined naive CD8 cells, a population that excluded terminally differentiated effector memory CD45RA+ cells. The donors were all Caucasian adults (living in Nashville, Tennessee). Worth noting for this clone: As yet, its antigen is unknown. Other DNA variants within this sample encode the same CDR3.

Profiled with immunoSEQ multiplex PCR; TCRdb holds only in-frame clones, not every one. The sample carries around 1,900,000 clones, about 94% recorded once. This CDR3 has 15 amino acids. Per germline, CDR1 MNHEY and CDR2 SMNVEV (reference sequence). Losses at the gene ends were 5 bases for V and 3 bases for J; bases not matched to a gene: 5. The V and J genes are TRBV27 and TRBJ2-7, with 12 bases identical to TRBD1. Sample: naive CD8+ T cells from PBMCs. The sequence came from a man aged 18 to 30 in good health. Some clones in this sample may be carry-over from other donors' samples. The CDR3 here is CASSPGTGGFYEQYF. In DNA, the CDR3 is TGTGCCAGCAGTCCGGGGACAGGGGGCTTCTACGAGCAGTACTTC.